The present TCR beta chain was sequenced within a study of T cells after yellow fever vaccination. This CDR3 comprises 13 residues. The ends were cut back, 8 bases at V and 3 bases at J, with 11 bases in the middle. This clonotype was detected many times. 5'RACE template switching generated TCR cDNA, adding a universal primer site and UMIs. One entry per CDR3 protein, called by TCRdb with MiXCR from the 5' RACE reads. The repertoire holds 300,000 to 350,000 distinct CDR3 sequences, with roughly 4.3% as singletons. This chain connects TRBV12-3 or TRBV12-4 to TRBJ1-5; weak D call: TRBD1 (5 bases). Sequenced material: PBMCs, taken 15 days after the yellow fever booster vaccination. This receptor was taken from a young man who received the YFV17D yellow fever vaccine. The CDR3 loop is CASGWTSNQPQHF. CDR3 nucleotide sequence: TGTGCCAGCGGTTGGACATCCAATCAGCCCCAGCATTTT.